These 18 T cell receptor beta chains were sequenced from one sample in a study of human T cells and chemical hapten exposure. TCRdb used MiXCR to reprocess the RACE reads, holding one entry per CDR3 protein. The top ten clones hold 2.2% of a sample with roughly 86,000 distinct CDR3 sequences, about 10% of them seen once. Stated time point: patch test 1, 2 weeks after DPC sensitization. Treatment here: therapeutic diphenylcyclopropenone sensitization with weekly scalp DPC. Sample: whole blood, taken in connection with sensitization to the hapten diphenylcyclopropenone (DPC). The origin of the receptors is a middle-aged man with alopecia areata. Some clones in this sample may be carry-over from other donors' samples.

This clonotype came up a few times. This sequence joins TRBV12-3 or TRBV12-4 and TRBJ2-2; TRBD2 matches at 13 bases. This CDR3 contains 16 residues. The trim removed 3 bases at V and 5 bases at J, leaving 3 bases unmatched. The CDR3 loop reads CASSLGLAGRTGELFF. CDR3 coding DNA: TGTGCCAGCAGTTTGGGACTAGCGGGACGAACCGGGGAGCTGTTTTTT.

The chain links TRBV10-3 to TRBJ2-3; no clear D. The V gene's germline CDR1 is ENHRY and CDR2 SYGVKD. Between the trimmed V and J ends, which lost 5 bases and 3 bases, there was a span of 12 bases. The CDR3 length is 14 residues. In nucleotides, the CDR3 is TGTGCCATCAGTATGCTTAAGGCTACAGATACGCAGTATTTT. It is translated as CAISMLKATDTQYF.

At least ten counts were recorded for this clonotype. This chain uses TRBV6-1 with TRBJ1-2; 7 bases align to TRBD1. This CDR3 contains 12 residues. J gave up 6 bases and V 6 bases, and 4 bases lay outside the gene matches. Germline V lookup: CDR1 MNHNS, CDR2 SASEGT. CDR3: CASRDGQDGYTF. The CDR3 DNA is TGTGCCAGCAGGGATGGACAGGATGGCTACACCTTC.

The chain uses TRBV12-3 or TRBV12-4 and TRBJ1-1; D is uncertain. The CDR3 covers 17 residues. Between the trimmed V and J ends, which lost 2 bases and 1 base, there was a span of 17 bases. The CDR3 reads CASSLNSFSSRNTEAFF. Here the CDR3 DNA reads TGTGCCAGCAGTTTAAACAGTTTCTCAAGTCGGAACACTGAAGCTTTCTTT.

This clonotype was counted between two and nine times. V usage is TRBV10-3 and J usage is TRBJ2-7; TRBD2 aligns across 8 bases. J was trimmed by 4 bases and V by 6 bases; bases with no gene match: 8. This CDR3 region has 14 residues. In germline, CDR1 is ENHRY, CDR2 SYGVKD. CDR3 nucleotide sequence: TGTGCCATCAGGGACGGGAGGGCCGGGTACGAGCAGTACTTC. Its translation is CAIRDGRAGYEQYF.

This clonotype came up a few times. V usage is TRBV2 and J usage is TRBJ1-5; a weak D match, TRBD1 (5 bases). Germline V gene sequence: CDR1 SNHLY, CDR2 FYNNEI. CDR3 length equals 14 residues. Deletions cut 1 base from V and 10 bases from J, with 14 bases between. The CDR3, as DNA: TGTGCCAGCAGTGAAGGGAGGGACGGACAACCCCAGCATTTT. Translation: CASSEGRDGQPQHF.

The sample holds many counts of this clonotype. The CDR3 DNA reads TGTGCCAGTGGCTGGGCAGGAGGGGGCAATGAGCAGTTCTTC. Translated, it gives CASGWAGGGNEQFF. The rearrangement joins TRBV19 to TRBJ2-1; D tentatively fits TRBD1 or TRBD2 (6 bases each). Germline CDR1 LNHDA, CDR2 SQIVND (reference sequence). The V end was cut by 8 bases, the J end by 6 bases, with 17 bases between. The CDR3 extends over 14 amino acids.

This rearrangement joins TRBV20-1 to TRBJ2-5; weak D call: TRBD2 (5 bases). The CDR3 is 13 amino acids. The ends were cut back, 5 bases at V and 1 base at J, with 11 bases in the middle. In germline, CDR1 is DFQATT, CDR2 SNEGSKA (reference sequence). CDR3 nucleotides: TGCAGTGCTGTTCGACTACCCCAAGAGACCCAGTACTTC. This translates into CSAVRLPQETQYF.

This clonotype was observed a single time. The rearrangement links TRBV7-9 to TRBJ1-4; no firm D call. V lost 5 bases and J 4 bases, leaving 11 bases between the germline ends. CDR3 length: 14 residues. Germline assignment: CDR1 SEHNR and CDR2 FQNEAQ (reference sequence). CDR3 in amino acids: CASSPNRNNEKLFF. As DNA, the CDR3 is TGTGCCAGCAGCCCCAACAGAAATAATGAAAAACTGTTTTTT.

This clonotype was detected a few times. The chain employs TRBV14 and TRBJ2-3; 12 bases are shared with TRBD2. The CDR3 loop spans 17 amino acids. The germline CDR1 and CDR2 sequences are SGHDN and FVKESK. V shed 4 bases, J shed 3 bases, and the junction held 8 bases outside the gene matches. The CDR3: CASSPRLAGVGTDTQYF. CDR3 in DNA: TGTGCCAGCAGCCCTCGACTAGCGGGAGTTGGGACAGATACGCAGTATTTT. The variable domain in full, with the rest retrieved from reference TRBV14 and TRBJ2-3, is EAGVTQFPSHSVIEKGQTVTLRCDPISGHDNLYWYRRVMGKEIKFLLHFVKESKQDESGMPNNRFLAERTGGTYSTLKVQPAELEDSGVYFCASSPRLAGVGTDTQYFGPGTRLTVL.

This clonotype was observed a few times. Written as DNA, the CDR3 is TGTGCCAGCAGCTCTCCAGACTTAGCGGGAGGCACAGATACGCAGTATTTT. Protein: CASSSPDLAGGTDTQYF. This chain links TRBV7-9 with TRBJ2-3; 9 nucleotides agree with TRBD2. This CDR3 is built from 17 residues. After removal of 4 bases from V and 1 base from J, the junction contained 9 bases not matched to a gene. Germline V CDR1 and CDR2: SEHNR, FQNEAQ (reference sequence).

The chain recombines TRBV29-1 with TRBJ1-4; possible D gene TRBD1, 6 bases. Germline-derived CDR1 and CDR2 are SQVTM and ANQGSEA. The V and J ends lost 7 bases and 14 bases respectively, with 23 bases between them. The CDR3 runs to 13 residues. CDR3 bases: TGCAGCGACAGGGCCTGGGGAGAAAAGTGGCTGTTTTTT. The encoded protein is CSDRAWGEKWLFF.

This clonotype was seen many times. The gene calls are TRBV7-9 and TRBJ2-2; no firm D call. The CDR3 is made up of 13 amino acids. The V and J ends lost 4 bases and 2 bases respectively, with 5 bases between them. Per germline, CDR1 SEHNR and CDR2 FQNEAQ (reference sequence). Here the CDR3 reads CASSSLNTGELFF. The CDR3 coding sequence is TGTGCCAGCAGCTCGTTAAACACCGGGGAGCTGTTTTTT.

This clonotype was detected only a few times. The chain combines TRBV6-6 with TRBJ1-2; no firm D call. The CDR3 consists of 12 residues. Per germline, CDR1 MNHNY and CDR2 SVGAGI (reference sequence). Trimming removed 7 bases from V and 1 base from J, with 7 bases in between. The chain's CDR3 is CASKTVNYGYTF. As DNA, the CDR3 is TGTGCCAGCAAAACAGTTAACTATGGCTACACCTTC.

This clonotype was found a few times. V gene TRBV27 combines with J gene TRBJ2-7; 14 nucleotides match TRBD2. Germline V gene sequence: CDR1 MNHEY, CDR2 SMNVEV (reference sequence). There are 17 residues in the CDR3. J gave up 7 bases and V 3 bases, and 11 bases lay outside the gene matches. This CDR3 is CASSFLTSGRARGEQYF. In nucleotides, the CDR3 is TGTGCCAGCAGTTTCCTGACTAGCGGGAGGGCCCGGGGAGAGCAGTACTTC.

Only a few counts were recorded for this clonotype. The CDR3 DNA follows: TGTGCCAGCTCAATAGCGGGAGACGAGCAGTACGTC. As protein: CASSIAGDEQYV. The chain links TRBV18 to TRBJ2-7; 9 bases are a match to TRBD2. This CDR3 is 12 amino acids long. V shed 5 bases, J shed 5 bases, and the junction held 1 base outside the gene matches. Germline V gene sequence: CDR1 KGHSH, CDR2 LQKENI.

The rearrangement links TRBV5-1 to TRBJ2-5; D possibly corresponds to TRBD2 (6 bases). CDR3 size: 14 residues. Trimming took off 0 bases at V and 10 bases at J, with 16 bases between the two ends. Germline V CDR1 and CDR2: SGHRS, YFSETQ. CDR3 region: CASSLGIARRDQYF. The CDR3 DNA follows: TGCGCCAGCAGCTTGGGAATAGCCCGGAGGGACCAGTACTTC.

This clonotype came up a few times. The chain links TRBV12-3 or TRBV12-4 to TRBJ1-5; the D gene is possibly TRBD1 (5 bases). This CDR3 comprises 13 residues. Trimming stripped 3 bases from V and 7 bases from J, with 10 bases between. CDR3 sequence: CASSLWQGQPQHF. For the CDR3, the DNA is TGTGCCAGCAGTTTGTGGCAGGGACAGCCCCAGCATTTT.